One sample yielded the 16 T cell receptor beta chains listed below, sequenced in a study of CD8 T cells in ankylosing spondylitis. TCRdb re-called the 5' RACE reads through MiXCR, storing one row per CDR3 protein. The sample records around 300,000 distinct CDR3 sequences, around 20% being singletons. Source material: blood, either unsorted or a sorted T cell fraction (not recorded which). The receptor set was obtained from a female donor with ankylosing spondylitis or in good health (not recorded which).

Ten or more counts support this clonotype. This chain connects TRBV20-1 to TRBJ2-1; perhaps TRBD2 as D (7 bases). Germline CDR1 and CDR2: DFQATT and SNEGSKA (reference sequence). The V end lost 4 bases, the J end lost 4 bases, and 23 bases lay between the germline ends. The CDR3 consists of 17 residues. CDR3 in amino acids: CSAIGGGGGFTYNEQFF. For the CDR3, the DNA is TGCAGTGCTATAGGGGGGGGAGGGGGATTTACTTACAATGAGCAGTTCTTC.

The chain has TRBV7-2 and TRBJ2-1; no firm D call. Trimming shortened V by 6 bases and J by 0 bases, and 12 bases separated the two germline ends. Germline V lookup: CDR1 SGHTA, CDR2 FQGNSA. The CDR3 length is 15 residues. The CDR3 spells CASRLTASSYNEQFF. In DNA form, the CDR3 reads TGTGCCAGCAGATTGACTGCGAGCTCCTACAATGAGCAGTTCTTC.

The table lists this clonotype with a few counts. The chain joins TRBV27 to TRBJ2-1; maybe TRBD1 (5 bases). The germline CDR1 and CDR2 sequences are MNHEY and SMNVEV (reference sequence). The CDR3 is 14 residues long. The V and J ends lost 3 bases and 7 bases respectively, with 13 bases between them. This CDR3 reads CASSLGRVMNEQFF. DNA for the CDR3: TGTGCCAGCAGTTTGGGCAGGGTCATGAATGAGCAGTTCTTC.

The rearrangement joins TRBV5-1 to TRBJ1-1; maybe TRBD1 (6 bases). The CDR3 is made up of 16 amino acids. Looked up from germline, CDR1 is SGHRS and CDR2 is YFSETQ. Deletions cut 0 bases from V and 1 base from J, with 13 bases between. The CDR3 loop is CASSLGITGQNTEAFF. DNA of the CDR3: TGCGCCAGCAGCTTGGGGATAACAGGGCAGAACACTGAAGCTTTCTTT.

This clonotype was detected a few times. This chain connects TRBV11-1 to TRBJ2-1; 12 nucleotides match TRBD2. This CDR3 spans 16 amino acids. The V gene's germline CDR1 is SGHAT and CDR2 FQDESV (reference sequence). V trimming: 3 bases; J trimming: 7 bases; junction bases outside the gene matches: 7. The CDR3 nucleotides read TGTGCCAGCAGCTTTCCGACTAGCGGGAGCGTAAATGAGCAGTTCTTC. Amino acids: CASSFPTSGSVNEQFF.

This clonotype was found a few times. J is TRBJ2-1 and V is TRBV11-2, with 10 bases that match TRBD2. The length of the CDR3 is 15 residues. Germline V gene lookup returns CDR1 SGHAT and CDR2 FQNNGV. The V segment lost 5 bases and the J segment 7 bases; nucleotides outside the gene matches: 8. The CDR3 nucleotides are TGTGCCAGCAGCCCTTCCTCGACTAGCGGGAATGAGCAGTTCTTC. Translation: CASSPSSTSGNEQFF.

The chain recombines TRBV29-1 with TRBJ2-2, with D possibly TRBD2 on 5 matching bases. Germline CDR1 is SQVTM and CDR2 is ANQGSEA. The CDR3 covers 13 residues. The V end was cut by 7 bases, the J end by 3 bases, with 12 bases between. CDR3 in DNA: TGCAGCGCCCCTAGAGGGTACACCGGGGAGCTGTTTTTT. Encoded protein: CSAPRGYTGELFF.

The rearrangement links TRBV12-3 or TRBV12-4 to TRBJ2-7; the D is unclear. V lost 6 bases and J 5 bases, leaving 17 bases between the germline ends. The CDR3 is 14 residues long. The chain's CDR3 is CASSKEVKGHEQYF. For the CDR3, the DNA is TGTGCCAGCAGCAAAGAGGTGAAGGGCCACGAGCAGTACTTC.

V usage is TRBV18 and J usage is TRBJ2-2; D is possibly TRBD1 (6 bases). The CDR3 sequence is 16 residues long. The germline V gene encodes CDR1 KGHSH and CDR2 LQKENI. The V end was cut by 3 bases, the J end by 1 base, with 12 bases between. The CDR3 loop is CASSPNPGQNTGELFF. The CDR3 nucleotides are TGTGCCAGCTCACCGAATCCGGGACAGAACACCGGGGAGCTGTTTTTT.

This clonotype was seen a handful of times. This chain connects TRBV7-2 to TRBJ2-3, with D tentatively TRBD1 (5 bases). Germline assignment: CDR1 SGHTA and CDR2 FQGNSA. V was shortened by 5 bases and J by 6 bases, with 12 bases between the two germline ends. This CDR3 is 13 amino acids long. The CDR3 bases are TGTGCCAGCAGCCCCCTGTCAGGGGATACGCAGTATTTT. Protein sequence: CASSPLSGDTQYF.

V is TRBV20-1 and J is TRBJ2-1; possible D gene TRBD2, 5 bases. Germline values: CDR1 DFQATT, CDR2 SNEGSKA (reference sequence). The length of the CDR3 is 16 residues. V was clipped by 6 bases and J by 0 bases, with 18 bases between them. In DNA, the CDR3 is TGCAGTGCCTACTCACCTAGGAGGAGCTCCTACAATGAGCAGTTCTTC. Residues: CSAYSPRRSSYNEQFF.

The chain carries TRBV5-6 and TRBJ2-1; possibly TRBD2 for D (5 bases). The V gene's germline CDR1 is SGHDT and CDR2 YYEEEE. CDR3 length: 14 amino acids. Trimming took off 7 bases at V and 12 bases at J, with 23 bases between the two ends. This CDR3 reads CASGPGIRCGVQFF. The CDR3 DNA reads as TGTGCCAGCGGCCCCGGGATCCGCTGCGGCGTGCAGTTCTTC.

The chain couples TRBV11-3 to TRBJ2-2; D unclear. Trimming cost V 1 base and J 8 bases, with 11 bases left between them. Per the germline V gene, CDR1 is SGHNT and CDR2 is YENEEA. The CDR3 runs 14 residues. CDR3 bases: TGTGCCAGCAGCTTAGTTCAGTCATCGGGGGAGCTGTTTTTT. It encodes CASSLVQSSGELFF.

The V and J genes are TRBV19 and TRBJ2-6; D unclear. Germline V gives CDR1 LNHDA, CDR2 SQIVND (reference sequence). This CDR3 region has 15 residues. V was clipped by 4 bases and J by 4 bases, with 11 bases between them. In DNA, the CDR3 is TGTGCCAGTAGTACGGAGACGTGGGGGGCCAACGTCCTGACTTTC. Residues: CASSTETWGANVLTF. Full variable domain (missing parts from reference TRBV19 and TRBJ2-6): DGGITQSPKYLFRKEGQNVTLSCEQNLNHDAMYWYRQDPGQGLRLIYYSQIVNDFQKGDIAEGYSVSREKKESFPLTVTSAQKNPTAFYLCASSTETWGANVLTFGAGSRLTVL.

This rearrangement joins TRBV27 to TRBJ2-7; TRBD2 matches at 7 bases. This CDR3 is 15 amino acids long. With V trimmed by 5 bases and J by 1 base, 8 bases remained unmatched. Germline V CDR1 and CDR2: MNHEY, SMNVEV (reference sequence). The CDR3 region has the DNA TGTGCCAGCAGTCGACCGGCGGGGGTATCCTACGAGCAGTACTTC. Protein product: CASSRPAGVSYEQYF.

The V call is TRBV18, the J call TRBJ2-1, with 8 positions matching TRBD2. Germline V lookup: CDR1 KGHSH, CDR2 LQKENI. J lost 8 bases, V lost 4 bases, and 13 bases had no gene match. This CDR3 contains 16 residues. The CDR3 coding sequence is TGTGCCAGCTCACTAAGTTTCGGGAGGGCCGACTATGAGCAGTTCTTC. Its protein is CASSLSFGRADYEQFF.